Below, 32 T cell receptor beta chains from the same sample are listed, as sequenced in a study of blood T cell dynamics during melanoma immunotherapy. Method: immunoSEQ multiplex PCR; TCRdb's copy keeps in-frame clones and lacks some. The sample carries fewer than 8,000 clones, over 90% recorded once. Time point in this sample: pre-treatment baseline. The sequences come from cell-free DNA from blood, collected from a patient treated with checkpoint blockade. All receptors derive from a human donor with melanoma.

This chain links TRBV28 with TRBJ2-5, with D hard to call. CDR3 length: 14 amino acids. Trimming left V 3 bases short and J 9 bases short, with 17 bases between. The V gene's germline CDR1 is MDHEN and CDR2 SYDVKM. The CDR3 DNA reads as TGTGCCAGCAGTTTTTACCCTTCAAAGAAGGCCCAGTACTTC. Protein sequence: CASSFYPSKKAQYF.

The rearrangement uses TRBV29-1 and TRBJ2-6, with D tentatively TRBD1 or TRBD2 (6 bases each). V gave up 6 bases and J gave up 3 bases, with 18 bases separating them. CDR1 and CDR2 (germline): SQVTM, ANQGSEA. The CDR3 loop spans 16 amino acids. CDR3 in amino acids: CSVGKGGAGGANVLTF. The CDR3 region has the DNA TGCAGCGTAGGGAAGGGGGGCGCAGGTGGGGCCAACGTCCTGACTTTC.

A few counts support this clone. The V and J genes are TRBV7-8 and TRBJ2-1, with D unclear. In germline, CDR1 is SGHVS, CDR2 FQNEAQ. V lost 5 bases, J lost 7 bases, and 15 bases lay in between. The CDR3 is 14 amino acids. The CDR3 is CASSPRFMLNEQFF. CDR3 bases: TGTGCCAGCAGCCCCCGGTTTATGCTGAATGAGCAGTTCTTC.

The chain uses TRBV6-1 and TRBJ2-7; 9 nucleotides match TRBD2. Per the germline V gene, CDR1 is MNHNS and CDR2 is SASEGT. Trimming at V came to 7 bases and at J to 7 bases, leaving 8 bases not matched to a gene. The CDR3 consists of 13 residues. In nucleotides, the CDR3 is TGTGCCAGCACAGAGCGGGAGGCGGGGGAGCAGTACTTC. Translation: CASTEREAGEQYF.

This clone was seen only once. The V call is TRBV7-8, the J call TRBJ1-1; the match to TRBD1 covers 7 bases. The CDR3 length is 14 residues. V shed 5 bases, J shed 7 bases, and the junction held 10 bases outside the gene matches. From germline, CDR1 is SGHVS and CDR2 FQNEAQ. As DNA, the CDR3 is TGTGCCAGCAGCCCCGCGGGACAGACCCATGAAGCTTTCTTT. This sequence encodes CASSPAGQTHEAFF.

In this sample, this clone turned up a few times. V is TRBV2 and J is TRBJ1-2; D ambiguous. The germline CDR1 and CDR2 sequences are SNHLY and FYNNEI. This CDR3 spans 12 amino acids. Between the trimmed V and J ends, which lost 3 bases and 4 bases, there was a span of 6 bases. This CDR3 is CASSDTRYGYTF. The CDR3 coding sequence is TGTGCCAGCAGTGACACACGCTATGGCTACACCTTC. Full variable domain (outside the CDR3, taken from reference TRBV2 and TRBJ1-2): EPEVTQTPSHQVTQMGQEVILRCVPISNHLYFYWYRQILGQKVEFLVSFYNNEISEKSEIFDDQFSVERPDGSNFTLKIRSTKLEDSAMYFCASSDTRYGYTFGSGTRLTVV.

This clone was recorded once. V is TRBV27 and J is TRBJ1-4; D is ambiguous. Trimming removed 3 bases at V and 8 bases at J, with 10 bases between. CDR3 length equals 13 residues. Germline lookup yields CDR1 MNHEY and CDR2 SMNVEV (reference sequence). CDR3 loop: CASSFWGGEKLFF. The CDR3 DNA follows: TGTGCCAGCAGTTTCTGGGGAGGGGAAAAACTGTTTTTT.

This clone has a single count. A read error may produce the germline difference seen at one junction end. The rearrangement joins TRBV20-1 to TRBJ2-1, with D hard to call. From germline, CDR1 is DFQATT and CDR2 SNEGSKA (reference sequence). The CDR3 has 10 amino acids. DNA of the CDR3: TGCAGTGCTACGACCAATGGGCAGTTCTTC. Translation: CSATTNGQFF.

The chain links TRBV30 to TRBJ2-6; D is ambiguous. Trimming cost V 8 bases and J 1 base, with 9 bases left between them. In germline, CDR1 is GTSNPN, CDR2 SVGIG (reference sequence). The CDR3 loop spans 13 amino acids. CDR3 sequence reads: CALRASGANVLTF. The CDR3 DNA follows: TGTGCCCTAAGGGCTTCTGGGGCCAACGTCCTGACTTTC.

The V and J genes are TRBV5-8 and TRBJ1-6; D not resolved. CDR3 length equals 14 residues. Germline lookup yields CDR1 SGHTS and CDR2 YDEGEE. V gave up 3 bases and J gave up 10 bases, with 14 bases separating them. The CDR3 protein is CASSSWGSGSPLHF. CDR3 nucleotide sequence: TGTGCCAGCAGCTCTTGGGGAAGTGGATCACCCCTCCACTTT.

This sequence joins TRBV6-1 and TRBJ1-1; D gene unclear. Germline-derived CDR1 and CDR2 are MNHNS and SASEGT. The CDR3 sequence is 13 residues long. V lost 5 bases and J 4 bases, leaving 11 bases between the germline ends. In DNA form, the CDR3 reads TGTGCCAGCAGTTCAAGGGTGACCACTGAAGCTTTCTTT. This translates into CASSSRVTTEAFF.

This rearrangement joins TRBV19 to TRBJ2-5; the match to TRBD2 covers 7 bases. Unmatched junction bases numbered 8, after V lost 3 bases and J lost 4 bases. The CDR3 contains 15 residues. The V gene's germline CDR1 is LNHDA and CDR2 SQIVND (reference sequence). For the CDR3, the DNA is TGTGCCAGTAGTATGGGCCAGCGGGATGGAGAGACCCAGTACTTC. It translates to CASSMGQRDGETQYF. The full variable domain, with the rest looked up from reference TRBV19 and TRBJ2-5, is DGGITQSPKYLFRKEGQNVTLSCEQNLNHDAMYWYRQDPGQGLRLIYYSQIVNDFQKGDIAEGYSVSREKKESFPLTVTSAQKNPTAFYLCASSMGQRDGETQYFGPGTRLLVL.

This sequence joins TRBV7-9 and TRBJ1-2; maybe TRBD1 (6 bases). The CDR3 loop spans 16 amino acids. The V gene lost 5 bases and the J gene lost 2 bases, with 18 bases spanning the gap. Germline lookup yields CDR1 SEHNR and CDR2 FQNEAQ (reference sequence). The CDR3 DNA reads as TGTGCCAGCAGCACAAGTATCAGGGGAAGCAACTATGGCTACACCTTC. This codes for CASSTSIRGSNYGYTF.

The chain links TRBV19 to TRBJ2-2; 8 bases agree with TRBD1. V trimming: 6 bases; J trimming: 3 bases; junction bases outside the gene matches: 9. CDR1 and CDR2 (germline): LNHDA, SQIVND (reference sequence). CDR3 size: 16 residues. The CDR3 DNA reads TGTGCCAGTAGCCCCAAAACAGGGGGACACACCGGGGAGCTGTTTTTT. Residues: CASSPKTGGHTGELFF.

The CDR3 nucleotides read TGTGCCAGCACGGGGAGTTTAGCAGATACGCAGTATTTT. Translated: CASTGSLADTQYF. This chain connects TRBV7-6 to TRBJ2-3; a weak D match, TRBD2 (5 bases). Between the trimmed V and J ends, which lost 7 bases and 4 bases, there was a span of 12 bases. From germline, CDR1 is SGHVS and CDR2 FNYEAQ. This CDR3 has 13 residues.

This chain uses TRBV5-1 with TRBJ1-1; D is ambiguous. In germline, CDR1 is SGHRS, CDR2 YFSETQ. Trimming shortened V by 0 bases and J by 2 bases, and 5 bases separated the two germline ends. The CDR3 has 13 amino acids. The CDR3 reads CASSLVINTEAFF. The CDR3 coding sequence is TGCGCCAGCAGCTTGGTGATTAACACTGAAGCTTTCTTT.

The chain recombines TRBV4-3 with TRBJ1-3; D gene ambiguous. This CDR3 spans 13 amino acids. Germline V CDR1 and CDR2: LGHNA, YSLEER. V was trimmed by 4 bases and J by 1 base, leaving 5 bases between them. The DNA of the CDR3 is TGCGCCAGCAGCCGTGGGTCTGGAAACACCATATATTTT. Its protein product is CASSRGSGNTIYF.

The chain couples TRBV30 to TRBJ2-1; perhaps TRBD2 as D (5 bases). This CDR3 has 13 residues. Germline assignment: CDR1 GTSNPN and CDR2 SVGIG (reference sequence). V was clipped by 0 bases and J by 12 bases, with 15 bases between them. The CDR3 DNA follows: TGTGCCTGGAGTGTAGGAGGCGGCACGGCGCAGTTCTTC. Its translation is CAWSVGGGTAQFF. The full variable domain, rest sourced from reference TRBV30 and TRBJ2-1, is SQTIHQWPATLVQPVGSPLSLECTVEGTSNPNLYWYRQAAGRGLQLLFYSVGIGQISSEVPQNLSASRPQDRQFILSSKKLLLSDSGFYLCAWSVGGGTAQFFGPGTRLTVL.

A single count supports this clone. The chain recombines TRBV2 with TRBJ2-1; D might be TRBD2 (6 bases). Trimming took off 0 bases at V and 8 bases at J, with 14 bases between the two ends. This CDR3 region has 15 residues. Germline CDR1 is SNHLY and CDR2 is FYNNEI. The CDR3 sequence: CASSEALLTGDEQFF. The CDR3 nucleotides read TGTGCCAGCAGTGAAGCGCTGCTAACGGGGGATGAGCAGTTCTTC.

This CDR3 reads CASSLAGSTDTQYF. As DNA, the CDR3 is TGTGCCAGCAGCTTGGCGGGTAGCACAGATACGCAGTATTTT. This chain links TRBV5-4 with TRBJ2-3; D gene unclear. Trimming left V 0 bases short and J 0 bases short, with 5 bases between. This CDR3 has 14 residues. Germline V CDR1 and CDR2: SGHNT, YYREEE (reference sequence).

J is TRBJ2-2 and V is TRBV5-1; TRBD2 agrees at 15 bases. Germline trimming cut 4 bases from V and 5 bases from J; bases unmatched to any gene: 12. Germline V gene sequence: CDR1 SGHRS, CDR2 YFSETQ. CDR3 size: 19 residues. CDR3 sequence: CASSPRRGLAGGDTGELFF. CDR3 nucleotide sequence: TGCGCCAGCAGCCCCCGCCGGGGACTAGCGGGAGGAGATACCGGGGAGCTGTTTTTT.

J is TRBJ2-5 and V is TRBV7-6; D perhaps matches TRBD2 (5 bases). In germline, CDR1 is SGHVS, CDR2 FNYEAQ. The V end lost 5 bases, the J end lost 4 bases, and 8 bases lay between the germline ends. The CDR3 is made up of 12 amino acids. The CDR3 coding sequence is TGTGCCAGCAGCGAGGGTGGAGAGACCCAGTACTTC. Translated, it gives CASSEGGETQYF.

This chain joins TRBV7-9 and TRBJ2-1; 8 bases match TRBD2. This CDR3 comprises 16 residues. From germline, CDR1 is SEHNR and CDR2 FQNEAQ (reference sequence). V was pared by 6 bases and J by 8 bases, with 15 bases of the junction left unmatched. CDR3 amino acids: CASRGTPGLVSDEQFF. The CDR3 DNA reads TGTGCCAGCAGAGGGACCCCGGGACTAGTTTCGGATGAGCAGTTCTTC.

The rearrangement uses TRBV29-1 and TRBJ2-5, with D possibly TRBD1 on 6 matching bases. V was clipped by 5 bases and J by 5 bases, with 15 bases between them. Per germline, CDR1 SQVTM and CDR2 ANQGSEA. This CDR3 is 13 amino acids long. Written as DNA, the CDR3 is TGCAGCGTTATTTTAGGGGGTGGCGAGACCCAGTACTTC. Encoded protein: CSVILGGGETQYF.

The chain employs TRBV7-6 and TRBJ2-3; no clear D. V was cut by 2 bases and J by 5 bases, with 5 bases left in between. Germline CDR1 and CDR2: SGHVS and FNYEAQ. The CDR3 runs 12 residues. The CDR3 bases are TGTGCCAGCAGCTTAAAAGGAGATACGCAGTATTTT. Amino acids: CASSLKGDTQYF.

V usage is TRBV19 and J usage is TRBJ2-2, with TRBD2 matching 7 bases. The CDR3 is made up of 16 amino acids. The trim removed 4 bases at V and 1 base at J, leaving 6 bases unmatched. Germline V lookup: CDR1 LNHDA, CDR2 SQIVND (reference sequence). The DNA for the CDR3 is TGTGCCAGTAGTAAGCCTGGCGGGGGGAACACCGGGGAGCTGTTTTTT. This gives the protein CASSKPGGGNTGELFF.

In its sample, this clone is large. This sequence joins TRBV5-6 and TRBJ1-4; D unclear. From germline, CDR1 is SGHDT and CDR2 YYEEEE. Between the trimmed V and J ends, which lost 0 bases and 8 bases, there was a span of 11 bases. This CDR3 has 14 residues. This CDR3 reads CASSLGRGYEKLFF. The CDR3 nucleotides read TGTGCCAGCAGCTTGGGACGAGGGTACGAAAAACTGTTTTTT.

The chain uses TRBV9 and TRBJ2-7; 7 bases line up with TRBD2. The V gene's germline CDR1 is SGDLS and CDR2 YYNGEE. After removal of 3 bases from V and 9 bases from J, the junction contained 15 bases not matched to a gene. The CDR3 totals 15 residues. The CDR3 DNA follows: TGTGCCAGCAGCGCTGGACTAGTAACCCCCCCAGTGCAGTACTTC. It codes for CASSAGLVTPPVQYF.

The chain carries TRBV5-6 and TRBJ2-7, with TRBD2 identical over 7 bases. The junction had 8 bases not matched to a gene; V was cut back by 2 bases and J by 3 bases. CDR1 and CDR2 (germline): SGHDT, YYEEEE. This CDR3 spans 15 amino acids. CDR3 coding DNA: TGTGCCAGCAGCTTACCCGGGAGGTATAGCTACGAGCAGTACTTC. As protein: CASSLPGRYSYEQYF.

The rearrangement uses TRBV28 and TRBJ1-5; TRBD1 matches 12 bases. CDR1 and CDR2 from the germline V gene are MDHEN and SYDVKM. V was clipped by 6 bases and J by 4 bases; unmatched bases: 10. The CDR3 sequence is 17 residues long. CDR3 DNA sequence: TGTGCCAGCAGCTGGGGACAGGGGGCGCGTGTAAATCAGCCCCAGCATTTT. Encoded protein: CASSWGQGARVNQPQHF.

This chain joins TRBV9 and TRBJ1-1; D is undetermined. This CDR3 region has 14 residues. Trimming removed 5 bases from V and 1 base from J, with 12 bases in between. CDR1 SGDLS and CDR2 YYNGEE come from the germline V gene. The CDR3 reads CASSGRRENTEAFF. As DNA, the CDR3 is TGTGCCAGCAGTGGGAGGCGGGAGAACACTGAAGCTTTCTTT.

The V call is TRBV5-4, the J call TRBJ2-5; TRBD2 matches at 12 bases. CDR1 and CDR2 (germline): SGHNT, YYREEE (reference sequence). The CDR3 has 16 amino acids. Trimming took 4 bases from V and 3 from J; bases not matched to a gene: 7. CDR3 bases: TGTGCCAGCAGCCCCAGAACTAGCGGGGGGAAAGAGACCCAGTACTTC. Translation: CASSPRTSGGKETQYF.